A single sample gave rise to the 6 T cell receptor beta chains below, sequenced in a study of blood T cell repertoires in COVID-19. Clones were sequenced by immunoSEQ multiplex PCR, and TCRdb holds only the in-frame ones, with some missing. The sample carries about 180,000 clones, 80% to 90% recorded once. The specimen was peripheral blood. These receptors were taken from a man over 45 with active or convalescent COVID-19.

This rearrangement joins TRBV13 to TRBJ2-2, with 8 bases lining up with TRBD2. Germline CDR1 and CDR2: PRHDT and FYEKMQ (reference sequence). The CDR3 loop spans 15 amino acids. Trimming cost V 2 bases and J 1 base; bases outside gene matches: 0. This CDR3 is CASSLLAGNTGELFF. In nucleotides, the CDR3 is TGTGCCAGCAGCTTACTAGCGGGGAACACCGGGGAGCTGTTTTTT.

The chain couples TRBV28 to TRBJ2-6, with 7 bases that match TRBD1. Trimming at V came to 5 bases and at J to 2 bases, leaving 6 bases not matched to a gene. This CDR3 contains 16 residues. The germline gives CDR1 MDHEN, CDR2 SYDVKM. DNA of the CDR3: TGTGCCAGCAGTCCCACGACAGGGCCTGGGGCCAACGTCCTGACTTTC. It specifies CASSPTTGPGANVLTF.

In its sample, this clone was seen many times. As DNA, the CDR3 is TGTGCCAGCAGTTACGGGCAGGATGGCACTGAAGCTTTCTTT. It is translated as CASSYGQDGTEAFF. The chain combines TRBV6-2 or TRBV6-3 with TRBJ1-1; D gene ambiguous. The V end lost 2 bases, the J end lost 4 bases, and 11 bases lay between the germline ends. The germline CDR1 and CDR2 sequences are MNHEY and SVGEGT. This CDR3 has 14 residues.

The chain links TRBV6-6 to TRBJ1-5; TRBD1 matches 9 bases. The germline CDR1 and CDR2 sequences are MNHNY and SVGAGI (reference sequence). The CDR3 is 19 residues long. With 5 bases clipped from V and 2 bases from J, the junction kept 16 bases outside the gene matches. CDR3 sequence (DNA): TGTGCCAGCAGTCCCAGGACAGGGGTAAGGAATATACGCAATCAGCCCCAGCATTTT. This sequence encodes CASSPRTGVRNIRNQPQHF.

The gene calls are TRBV27 and TRBJ1-6; D is undetermined. This CDR3 spans 13 amino acids. Germline assignment: CDR1 MNHEY and CDR2 SMNVEV (reference sequence). V was clipped by 5 bases and J by 5 bases, with 7 bases between them. The CDR3 loop is CASSPEDNSPLHF. CDR3 coding DNA: TGTGCCAGCAGTCCTGAGGATAATTCACCCCTCCACTTT.

The V call is TRBV29-1, the J call TRBJ2-1, with 8 positions matching TRBD2. This CDR3 comprises 13 residues. V shed 7 bases and J 4 bases; nucleotides not matched to a gene: 6. CDR1 is SQVTM and CDR2 is ANQGSEA in the germline V gene. The CDR3 spells CSGVAGTYNEQFF. The CDR3 DNA reads TGCAGCGGGGTAGCGGGAACATACAATGAGCAGTTCTTC.